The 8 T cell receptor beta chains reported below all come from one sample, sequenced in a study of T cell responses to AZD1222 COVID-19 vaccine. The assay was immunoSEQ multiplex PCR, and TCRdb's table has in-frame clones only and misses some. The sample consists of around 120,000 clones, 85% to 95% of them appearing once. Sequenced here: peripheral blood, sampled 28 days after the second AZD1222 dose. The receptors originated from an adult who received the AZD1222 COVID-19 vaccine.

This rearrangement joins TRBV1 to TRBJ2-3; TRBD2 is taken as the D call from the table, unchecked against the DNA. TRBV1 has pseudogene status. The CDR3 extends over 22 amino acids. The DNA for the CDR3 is TGCACCAGCAGCCAAGGTATGTATGTCAGCGGGGGGGTTGAACTAAACACAGATACGCAGTATTTT. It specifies CTSSQGMYVSGGVELNTDTQYF.

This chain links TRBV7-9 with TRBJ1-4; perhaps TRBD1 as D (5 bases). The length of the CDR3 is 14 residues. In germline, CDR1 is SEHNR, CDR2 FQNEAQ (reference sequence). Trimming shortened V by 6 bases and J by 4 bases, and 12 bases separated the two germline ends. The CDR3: CASSEGLGNEKLFF. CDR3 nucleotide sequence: TGTGCCAGCAGTGAGGGGTTGGGTAATGAAAAACTGTTTTTT.

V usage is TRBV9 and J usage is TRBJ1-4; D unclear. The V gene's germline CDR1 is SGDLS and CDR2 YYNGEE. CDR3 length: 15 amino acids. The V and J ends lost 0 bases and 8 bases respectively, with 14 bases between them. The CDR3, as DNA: TGTGCCAGCAGCGTAGCTGGAGGGTCGGCGGAAAAACTGTTTTTT. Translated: CASSVAGGSAEKLFF. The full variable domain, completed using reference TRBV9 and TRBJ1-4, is DSGVTQTPKHLITATGQRVTLRCSPRSGDLSVYWYQQSLDQGLQFLIQYYNGEERAKGNILERFSAQQFPDLHSELNLSSLELGDSALYFCASSVAGGSAEKLFFGSGTQLSVL.

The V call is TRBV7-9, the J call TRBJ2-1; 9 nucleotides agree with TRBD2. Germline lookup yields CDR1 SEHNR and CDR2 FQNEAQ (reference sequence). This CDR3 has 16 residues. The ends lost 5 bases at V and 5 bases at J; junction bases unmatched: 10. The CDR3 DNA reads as TGTGCCAGCAGCCCTCTATCTAGCGGGGTTGACAATGAGCAGTTCTTC. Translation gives CASSPLSSGVDNEQFF.

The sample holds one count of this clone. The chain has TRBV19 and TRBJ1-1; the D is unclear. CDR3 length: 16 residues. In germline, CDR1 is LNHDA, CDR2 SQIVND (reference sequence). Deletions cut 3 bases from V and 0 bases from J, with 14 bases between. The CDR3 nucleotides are TGTGCCAGTAGTATTGGGCAGGACCTCATGAACACTGAAGCTTTCTTT. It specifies CASSIGQDLMNTEAFF.

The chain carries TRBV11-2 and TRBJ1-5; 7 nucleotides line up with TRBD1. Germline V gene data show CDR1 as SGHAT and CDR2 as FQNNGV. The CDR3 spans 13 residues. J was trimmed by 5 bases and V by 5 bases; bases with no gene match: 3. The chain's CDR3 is CASSPDRDQPQHF. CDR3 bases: TGTGCCAGCAGCCCCGACAGGGATCAGCCCCAGCATTTT.

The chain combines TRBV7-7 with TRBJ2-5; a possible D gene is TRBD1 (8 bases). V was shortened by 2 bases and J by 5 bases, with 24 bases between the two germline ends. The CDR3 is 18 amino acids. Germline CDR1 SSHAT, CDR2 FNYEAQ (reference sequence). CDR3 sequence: CASSLRGVRDRKEETQYF. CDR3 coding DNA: TGTGCCAGCAGCTTACGGGGGGTACGGGACAGGAAGGAGGAGACCCAGTACTTC.

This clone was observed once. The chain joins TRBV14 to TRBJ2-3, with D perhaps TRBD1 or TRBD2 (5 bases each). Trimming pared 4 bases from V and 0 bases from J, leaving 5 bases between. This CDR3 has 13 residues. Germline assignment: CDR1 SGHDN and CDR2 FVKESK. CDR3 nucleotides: TGTGCCAGCAGCCGGGGGAGCACAGATACGCAGTATTTT. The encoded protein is CASSRGSTDTQYF.